The 11 T cell receptor beta chains in this list originate from one sample, sequenced in a study of cytomegalovirus exposure and HLA in healthy donors (dated by TCRdb to the late 2010s). The library came from the immunoSEQ multiplex PCR assay. The multiplex PCR relied on a mix of 60 forward primers for TCR Vbeta segments and 13 reverse primers for TCR Jbeta segments. TCRdb stores this immuneACCESS table with in-frame sequences only. Part of the clones is absent; in the studies checked, under half of the shortfall reflects unresolved V genes, and no reason is known for the rest. The sample table contains 60,000 to 90,000 clones; only one count was recorded for roughly 64% of them. 7.5% to 9% of the sample comes from the top ten. Sequencing was performed on PBMCs. The receptors come from a man aged 35 to 55 in good health and CMV-seropositive.

V gene TRBV10-3 combines with J gene TRBJ1-2; no clear D. The CDR3 is 15 residues long. With 2 bases removed from V and 5 bases from J, the gap between germline ends came to 15 bases. From germline, CDR1 is ENHRY and CDR2 SYGVKD. The CDR3 here is CAISEPPARLYGYTF. CDR3 DNA sequence: TGTGCCATCAGTGAGCCCCCTGCCAGACTTTATGGCTACACCTTC.

The genes are TRBV5-1 and TRBJ1-1, with TRBD1 matching over 7 bases. This CDR3 contains 15 residues. After removal of 0 bases from V and 7 bases from J, the junction contained 9 bases not matched to a gene. CDR1 and CDR2 from the germline V gene are SGHRS and YFSETQ. CDR3: CASSLAARGPGEAFF. The CDR3 bases are TGCGCCAGCAGCTTGGCCGCGAGGGGGCCGGGTGAAGCTTTCTTT.

V usage is TRBV14 and J usage is TRBJ2-2; TRBD1 might be the D (6 bases). V was trimmed by 0 bases and J by 5 bases, leaving 7 bases between them. The germline gives CDR1 SGHDN, CDR2 FVKESK. The CDR3 contains 14 residues. CDR3 sequence: CASSQERGTGELFF. As DNA, the CDR3 is TGTGCCAGCAGCCAAGAAAGGGGGACCGGGGAGCTGTTTTTT.

The chain recombines TRBV2 with TRBJ1-5, with TRBD1 matching 9 bases. Trimming removed 6 bases from V and 6 bases from J; junction bases left unmatched: 12. This CDR3 spans 16 amino acids. Germline CDR1 is SNHLY and CDR2 is FYNNEI. Here the CDR3 reads CASSAGTGPWSQPQHF. The CDR3 nucleotides are TGTGCCAGCAGCGCCGGGACAGGGCCATGGAGTCAGCCCCAGCATTTT. Using reference TRBV2 and TRBJ1-5 for the parts outside the CDR3, the full variable domain is EPEVTQTPSHQVTQMGQEVILRCVPISNHLYFYWYRQILGQKVEFLVSFYNNEISEKSEIFDDQFSVERPDGSNFTLKIRSTKLEDSAMYFCASSAGTGPWSQPQHFGDGTRLSIL.

The genes are TRBV7-9 and TRBJ2-1, with 12 bases fitting TRBD2. Trimming cost V 1 base and J 4 bases; bases outside gene matches: 5. From germline, CDR1 is SEHNR and CDR2 FQNEAQ (reference sequence). The CDR3 consists of 17 residues. The CDR3 coding sequence is TGTGCCAGCAGCTTAGGGGGACTAGCGGGTGGGTACAATGAGCAGTTCTTC. Amino acids: CASSLGGLAGGYNEQFF. The full variable domain, rest sourced from reference TRBV7-9 and TRBJ2-1, is DTGVSQNPRHKITKRGQNVTFRCDPISEHNRLYWYRQTLGQGPEFLTYFQNEAQLEKSRLLSDRFSAERPKGSFSTLEIQRTEQGDSAMYLCASSLGGLAGGYNEQFFGPGTRLTVL.

A few counts support this clone. The V call is TRBV2, the J call TRBJ1-1; D remains unclear. The CDR3 loop spans 14 amino acids. V gave up 1 base and J gave up 8 bases, with 14 bases separating them. CDR1 and CDR2 from the germline V gene are SNHLY and FYNNEI. In DNA, the CDR3 is TGTGCCAGCAGTGAAGAATCAGTTGGAGGGGAAGCTTTCTTT. Its protein product is CASSEESVGGEAFF.

This sequence joins TRBV5-6 and TRBJ2-3, with TRBD2 identical over 8 bases. The CDR3 contains 16 residues. Unmatched junction bases numbered 4, after V lost 0 bases and J lost 1 base. Germline V lookup: CDR1 SGHDT, CDR2 YYEEEE. The CDR3, as DNA: TGTGCCAGCAGCTTGGGCGGGGGGCTCCGCACAGATACGCAGTATTTT. Its translation: CASSLGGGLRTDTQYF.

This clone was detected once. This specimen includes other DNA sequences encoding the same CDR3. The genes are TRBV9 and TRBJ2-6; D is perhaps TRBD1 (5 bases). The CDR3 spans 15 residues. From germline, CDR1 is SGDLS and CDR2 YYNGEE. The V end was cut by 0 bases, the J end by 1 base, with 5 bases between. CDR3 amino acids: CASSVAGSGANVLTF. The CDR3 DNA sequence: TGTGCCAGCAGCGTAGCAGGGTCTGGGGCCAACGTCCTGACTTTC.

This clone was counted between two and nine times. The chain combines TRBV5-1 with TRBJ1-4; D unclear. V was pared by 1 base and J by 8 bases, with 12 bases between. The germline V gene encodes CDR1 SGHRS and CDR2 YFSETQ. The CDR3 is 14 residues long. CDR3 residues: CASSLSGIGEKLFF. As DNA, the CDR3 is TGCGCCAGCAGCTTGTCCGGGATTGGGGAAAAACTGTTTTTT. The full variable domain, its missing parts supplied by reference TRBV5-1 and TRBJ1-4, is KAGVTQTPRYLIKTRGQQVTLSCSPISGHRSVSWYQQTPGQGLQFLFEYFSETQRNKGNFPGRFSGRQFSNSRSEMNVSTLELGDSALYLCASSLSGIGEKLFFGSGTQLSVL.

The chain couples TRBV19 to TRBJ1-4, with TRBD1 matching 8 bases. CDR1 and CDR2 from the germline V gene are LNHDA and SQIVND (reference sequence). This CDR3 spans 16 amino acids. V gave up 5 bases and J gave up 4 bases; unmatched junction bases: 9. The CDR3 DNA sequence: TGTGCCAGTAGTCCCCGACAGGGGAGGGGTAATGAAAAACTGTTTTTT. It yields the protein CASSPRQGRGNEKLFF.

This clone was recorded only once. The chain links TRBV1 to TRBJ2-7; the table's D call, TRBD1, was not checked against the DNA. TRBV1 is recorded as a pseudogene. CDR3 size: 14 residues. DNA for the CDR3: TGCACCAGCACGGGGGACAGGGAAAGATACGAGCAGTACTTC. It is translated as CTSTGDRERYEQYF.